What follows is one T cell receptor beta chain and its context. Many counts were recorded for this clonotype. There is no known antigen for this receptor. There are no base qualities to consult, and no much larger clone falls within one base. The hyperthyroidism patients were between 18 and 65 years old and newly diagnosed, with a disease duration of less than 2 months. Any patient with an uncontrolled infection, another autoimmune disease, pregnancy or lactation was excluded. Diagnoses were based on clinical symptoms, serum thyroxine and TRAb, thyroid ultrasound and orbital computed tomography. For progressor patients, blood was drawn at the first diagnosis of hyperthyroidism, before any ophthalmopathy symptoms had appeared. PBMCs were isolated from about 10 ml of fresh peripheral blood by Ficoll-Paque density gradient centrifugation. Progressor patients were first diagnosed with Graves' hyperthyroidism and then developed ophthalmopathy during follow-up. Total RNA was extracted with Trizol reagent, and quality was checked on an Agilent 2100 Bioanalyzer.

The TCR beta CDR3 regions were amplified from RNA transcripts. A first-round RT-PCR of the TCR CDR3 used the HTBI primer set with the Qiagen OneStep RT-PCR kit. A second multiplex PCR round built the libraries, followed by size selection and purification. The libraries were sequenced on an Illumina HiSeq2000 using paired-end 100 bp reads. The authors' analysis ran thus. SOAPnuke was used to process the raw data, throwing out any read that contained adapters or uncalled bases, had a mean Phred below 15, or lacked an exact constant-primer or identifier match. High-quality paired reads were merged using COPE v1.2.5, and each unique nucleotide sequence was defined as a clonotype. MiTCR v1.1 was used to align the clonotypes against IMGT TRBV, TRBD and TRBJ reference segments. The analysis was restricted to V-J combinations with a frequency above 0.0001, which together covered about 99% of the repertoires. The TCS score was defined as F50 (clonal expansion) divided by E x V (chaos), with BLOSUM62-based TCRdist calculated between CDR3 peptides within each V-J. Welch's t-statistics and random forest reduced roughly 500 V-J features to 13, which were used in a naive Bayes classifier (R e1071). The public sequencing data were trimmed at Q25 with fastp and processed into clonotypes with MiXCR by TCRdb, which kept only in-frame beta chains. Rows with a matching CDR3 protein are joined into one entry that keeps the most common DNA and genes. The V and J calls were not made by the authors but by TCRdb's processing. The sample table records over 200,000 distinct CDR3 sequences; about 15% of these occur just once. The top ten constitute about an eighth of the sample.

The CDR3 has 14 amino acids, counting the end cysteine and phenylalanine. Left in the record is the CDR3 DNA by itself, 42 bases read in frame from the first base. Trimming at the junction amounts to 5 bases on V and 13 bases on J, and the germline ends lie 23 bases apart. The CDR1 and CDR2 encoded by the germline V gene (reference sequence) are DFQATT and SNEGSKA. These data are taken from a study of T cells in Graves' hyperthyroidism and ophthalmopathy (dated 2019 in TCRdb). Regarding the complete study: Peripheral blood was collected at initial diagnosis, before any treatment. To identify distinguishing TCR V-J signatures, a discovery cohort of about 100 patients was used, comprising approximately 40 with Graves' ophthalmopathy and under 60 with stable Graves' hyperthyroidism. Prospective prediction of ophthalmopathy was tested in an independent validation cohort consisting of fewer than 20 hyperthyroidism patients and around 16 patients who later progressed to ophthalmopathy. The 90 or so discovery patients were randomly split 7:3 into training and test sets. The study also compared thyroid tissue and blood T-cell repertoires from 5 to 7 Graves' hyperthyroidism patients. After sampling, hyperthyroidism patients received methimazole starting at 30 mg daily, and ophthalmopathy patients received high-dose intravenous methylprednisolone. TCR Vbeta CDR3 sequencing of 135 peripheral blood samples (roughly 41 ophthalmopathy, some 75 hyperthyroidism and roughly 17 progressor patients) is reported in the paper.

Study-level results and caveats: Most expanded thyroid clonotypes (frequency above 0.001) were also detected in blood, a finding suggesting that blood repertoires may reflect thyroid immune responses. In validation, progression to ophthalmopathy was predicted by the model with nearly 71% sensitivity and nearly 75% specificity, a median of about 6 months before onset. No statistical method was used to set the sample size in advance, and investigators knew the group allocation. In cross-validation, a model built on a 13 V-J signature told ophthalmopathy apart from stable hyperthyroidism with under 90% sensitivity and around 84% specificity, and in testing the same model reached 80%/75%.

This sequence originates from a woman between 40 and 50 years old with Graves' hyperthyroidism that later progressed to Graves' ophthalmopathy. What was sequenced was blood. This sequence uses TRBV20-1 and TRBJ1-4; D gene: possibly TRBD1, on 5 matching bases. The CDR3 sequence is CSAYPGPRMKRLFF. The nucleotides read TGCAGTGCTTACCCGGGACCGAGAATGAAAAGACTGTTTTTT.